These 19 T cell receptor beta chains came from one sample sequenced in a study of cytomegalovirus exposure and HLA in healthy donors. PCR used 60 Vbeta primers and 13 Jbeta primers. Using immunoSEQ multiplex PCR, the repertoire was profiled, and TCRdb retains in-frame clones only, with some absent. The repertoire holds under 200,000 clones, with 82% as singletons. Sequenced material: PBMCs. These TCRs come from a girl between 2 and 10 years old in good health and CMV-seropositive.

CDR3 sequence reads: CASSYVKAGGNGYTF. The CDR3 DNA sequence: TGTGCCAGCAGTTATGTGAAAGCAGGGGGGAATGGCTACACCTTC. The V call is TRBV6-5, the J call TRBJ1-2; TRBD1 matches at 7 bases. The CDR3 length is 15 residues. V trimming: 3 bases; J trimming: 6 bases; junction bases outside the gene matches: 10. In germline, CDR1 is MNHEY, CDR2 SVGAGI.

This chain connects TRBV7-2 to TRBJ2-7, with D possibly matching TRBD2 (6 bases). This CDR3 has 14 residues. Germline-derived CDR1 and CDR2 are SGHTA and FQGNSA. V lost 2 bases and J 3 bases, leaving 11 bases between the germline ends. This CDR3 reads CASSLLQEGYEQYF. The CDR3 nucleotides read TGTGCCAGCAGCTTATTGCAGGAGGGCTACGAGCAGTACTTC.

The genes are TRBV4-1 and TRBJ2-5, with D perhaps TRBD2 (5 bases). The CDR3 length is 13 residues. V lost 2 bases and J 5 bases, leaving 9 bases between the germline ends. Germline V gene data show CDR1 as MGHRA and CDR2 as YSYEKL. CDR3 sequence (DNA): TGCGCCAGCAGCCAAACTAGACGGGAGACCCAGTACTTC. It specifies CASSQTRRETQYF.

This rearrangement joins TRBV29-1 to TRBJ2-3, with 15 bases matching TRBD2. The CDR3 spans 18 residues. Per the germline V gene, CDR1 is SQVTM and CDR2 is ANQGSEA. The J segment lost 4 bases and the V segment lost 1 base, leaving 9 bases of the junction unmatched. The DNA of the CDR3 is TGCAGCGTTGAAGGGACTAGCGGGAGGGTCGCCGCCCCAGATACGCAGTATTTT. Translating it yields CSVEGTSGRVAAPDTQYF.

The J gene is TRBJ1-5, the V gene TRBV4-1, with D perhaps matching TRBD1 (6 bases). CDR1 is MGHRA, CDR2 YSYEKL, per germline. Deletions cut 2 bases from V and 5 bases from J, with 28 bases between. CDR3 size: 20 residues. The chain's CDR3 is CASSQSFSSGAWAYDQPQHF. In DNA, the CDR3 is TGCGCCAGCAGCCAAAGCTTCTCCTCAGGGGCCTGGGCGTACGATCAGCCCCAGCATTTT.

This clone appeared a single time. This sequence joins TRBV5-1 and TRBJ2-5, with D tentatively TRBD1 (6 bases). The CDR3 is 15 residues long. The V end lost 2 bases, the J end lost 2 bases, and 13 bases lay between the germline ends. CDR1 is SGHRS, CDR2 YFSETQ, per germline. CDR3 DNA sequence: TGCGCCAGCAGCTTACAGGGAATAGCACAAGAGACCCAGTACTTC. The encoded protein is CASSLQGIAQETQYF. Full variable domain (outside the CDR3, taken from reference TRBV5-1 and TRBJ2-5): KAGVTQTPRYLIKTRGQQVTLSCSPISGHRSVSWYQQTPGQGLQFLFEYFSETQRNKGNFPGRFSGRQFSNSRSEMNVSTLELGDSALYLCASSLQGIAQETQYFGPGTRLLVL.

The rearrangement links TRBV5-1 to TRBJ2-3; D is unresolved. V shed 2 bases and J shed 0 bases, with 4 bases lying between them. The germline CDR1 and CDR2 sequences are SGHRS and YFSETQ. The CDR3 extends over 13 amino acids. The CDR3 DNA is TGCGCCAGCAGCTTCCGTAGCACAGATACGCAGTATTTT. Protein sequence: CASSFRSTDTQYF.

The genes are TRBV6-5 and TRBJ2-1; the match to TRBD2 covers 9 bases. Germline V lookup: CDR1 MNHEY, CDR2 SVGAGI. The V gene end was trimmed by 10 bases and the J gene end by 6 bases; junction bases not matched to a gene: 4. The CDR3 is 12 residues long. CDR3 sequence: CATLLAGNEQFF. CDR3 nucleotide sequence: TGTGCCACATTACTAGCGGGCAATGAGCAGTTCTTC.

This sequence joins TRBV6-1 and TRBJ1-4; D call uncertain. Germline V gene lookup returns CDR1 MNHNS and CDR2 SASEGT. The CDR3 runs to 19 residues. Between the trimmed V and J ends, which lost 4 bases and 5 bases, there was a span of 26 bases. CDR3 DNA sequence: TGTGCCAGCAGTGTTGCCCCCTCGCGGGTCGTTGCAGAAAATGAAAAACTGTTTTTT. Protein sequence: CASSVAPSRVVAENEKLFF.

The CDR3 nucleotides read TGTGCCAGTAGTATAGCGGGAGTGGGGTCCTACGAGCAGTACTTC. This codes for CASSIAGVGSYEQYF. The V gene is TRBV19, the J gene TRBJ2-7; a weak D match, TRBD2 (6 bases). V was trimmed by 1 base and J by 1 base, leaving 11 bases between them. CDR3 size: 15 residues. CDR1 and CDR2 from the germline V gene are LNHDA and SQIVND (reference sequence).

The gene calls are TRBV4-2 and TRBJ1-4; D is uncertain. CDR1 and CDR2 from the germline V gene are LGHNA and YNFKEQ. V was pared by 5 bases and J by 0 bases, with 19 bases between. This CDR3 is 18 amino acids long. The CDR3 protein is CASSLRVASSATNEKLFF. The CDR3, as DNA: TGTGCCAGCAGCTTAAGGGTCGCTAGCAGTGCAACTAATGAAAAACTGTTTTTT.

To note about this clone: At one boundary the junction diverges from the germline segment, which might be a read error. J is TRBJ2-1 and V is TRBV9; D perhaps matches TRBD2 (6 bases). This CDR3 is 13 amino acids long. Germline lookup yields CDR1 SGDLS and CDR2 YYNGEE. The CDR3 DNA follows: TGTGCCAGCACCGTAGGTAGCGGCAATGAGCAGTTCTTC. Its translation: CASTVGSGNEQFF.

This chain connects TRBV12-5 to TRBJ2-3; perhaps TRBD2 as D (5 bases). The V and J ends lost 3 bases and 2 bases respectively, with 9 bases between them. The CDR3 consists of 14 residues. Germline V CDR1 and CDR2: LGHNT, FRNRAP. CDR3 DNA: TGTGCTAGTGGTTTCGAGGGAAACACAGATACGCAGTATTTT. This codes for CASGFEGNTDTQYF.

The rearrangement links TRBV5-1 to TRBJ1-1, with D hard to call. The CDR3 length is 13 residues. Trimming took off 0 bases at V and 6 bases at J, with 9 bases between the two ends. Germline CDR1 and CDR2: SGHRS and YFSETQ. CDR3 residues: CASSLVQRAEAFF. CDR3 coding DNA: TGCGCCAGCAGCTTGGTGCAGAGGGCTGAAGCTTTCTTT.

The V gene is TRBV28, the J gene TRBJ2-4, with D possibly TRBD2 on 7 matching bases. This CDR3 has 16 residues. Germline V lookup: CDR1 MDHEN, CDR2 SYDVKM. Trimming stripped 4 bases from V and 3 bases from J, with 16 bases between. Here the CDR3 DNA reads TGTGCCAGCAGTTCCATCGGGGGGCGAGGCAAAAACATTCAGTACTTC. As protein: CASSSIGGRGKNIQYF.

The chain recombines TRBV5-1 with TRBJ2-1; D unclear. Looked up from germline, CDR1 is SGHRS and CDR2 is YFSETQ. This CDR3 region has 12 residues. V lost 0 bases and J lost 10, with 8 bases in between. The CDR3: CASSLGVREQFF. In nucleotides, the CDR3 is TGCGCCAGCAGCTTGGGCGTGCGAGAGCAGTTCTTC. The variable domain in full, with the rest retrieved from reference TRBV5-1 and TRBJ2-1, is KAGVTQTPRYLIKTRGQQVTLSCSPISGHRSVSWYQQTPGQGLQFLFEYFSETQRNKGNFPGRFSGRQFSNSRSEMNVSTLELGDSALYLCASSLGVREQFFGPGTRLTVL.

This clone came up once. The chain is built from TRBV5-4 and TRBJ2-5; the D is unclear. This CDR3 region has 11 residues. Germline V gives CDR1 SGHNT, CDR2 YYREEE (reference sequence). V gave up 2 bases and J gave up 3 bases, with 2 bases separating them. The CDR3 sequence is CASSFKETQYF. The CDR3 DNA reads TGTGCCAGCAGCTTTAAAGAGACCCAGTACTTC.

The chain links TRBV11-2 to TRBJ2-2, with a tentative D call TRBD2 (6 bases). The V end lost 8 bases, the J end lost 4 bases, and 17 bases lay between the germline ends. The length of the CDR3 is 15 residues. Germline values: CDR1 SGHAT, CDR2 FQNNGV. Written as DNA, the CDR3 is TGTGCCAGCTGGACCCTGGGACTCCTCACCGGGGAGCTGTTTTTT. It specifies CASWTLGLLTGELFF.

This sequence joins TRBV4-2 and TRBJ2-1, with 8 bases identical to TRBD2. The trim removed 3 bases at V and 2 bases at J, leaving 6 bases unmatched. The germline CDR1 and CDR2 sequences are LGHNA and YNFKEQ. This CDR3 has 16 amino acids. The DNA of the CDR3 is TGTGCCAGCAGCCAGGACCTAGCGGGCGCCTACAATGAGCAGTTCTTC. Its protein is CASSQDLAGAYNEQFF.